The 10 T cell receptor beta chains reported below all come from one sample, sequenced in a study of T cell responses to AZD1222 COVID-19 vaccine. The data were produced by immunoSEQ multiplex PCR, yet TCRdb's version contains in-frame clones alone and is incomplete. This table has more than 85,000 clones, over 75% appearing once. The sequences come from peripheral blood, collected 28 days after the second AZD1222 dose. Receptors originate from an adult who received the AZD1222 COVID-19 vaccine.

The gene calls are TRBV2 and TRBJ2-5; a possible D gene is TRBD2 (6 bases). V was trimmed by 1 base and J by 5 bases, leaving 17 bases between them. The CDR3 is 16 amino acids. The germline V gene encodes CDR1 SNHLY and CDR2 FYNNEI. In DNA, the CDR3 is TGTGCCAGCAGTGAAGGGCGGGGCCCCATGTTGGAGACCCAGTACTTC. Translation gives CASSEGRGPMLETQYF. The whole variable domain, remainder taken from reference TRBV2 and TRBJ2-5, is EPEVTQTPSHQVTQMGQEVILRCVPISNHLYFYWYRQILGQKVEFLVSFYNNEISEKSEIFDDQFSVERPDGSNFTLKIRSTKLEDSAMYFCASSEGRGPMLETQYFGPGTRLLVL.

This chain uses TRBV5-1 with TRBJ1-6, with unresolved D. The CDR3 contains 15 residues. Germline lookup yields CDR1 SGHRS and CDR2 YFSETQ. Deletions cut 4 bases from V and 0 bases from J, with 8 bases between. The CDR3: CASSLGLSYNSPLHF. DNA for the CDR3: TGCGCCAGCAGCCTGGGCCTCTCCTATAATTCACCCCTCCACTTT.

This clone was counted only a few times. The CDR3 region is CASSLGPVELFF. CDR3 sequence (DNA): TGTGCCAGCAGCCTCGGCCCAGTGGAACTGTTTTTT. The gene calls are TRBV7-9 and TRBJ1-4; no firm D call. Germline loops: CDR1 SEHNR, CDR2 FQNEAQ (reference sequence). The germline V and J ends were trimmed by 5 bases and 12 bases, with 13 bases remaining between them. The CDR3 has 12 amino acids.

The rearrangement joins TRBV6-5 to TRBJ2-2, with D perhaps TRBD2 (6 bases). Germline V gene sequence: CDR1 MNHEY, CDR2 SVGAGI. V was cut by 7 bases and J by 3 bases, with 12 bases left in between. This CDR3 is 14 amino acids long. Here the CDR3 DNA reads TGTGCCAGCAACTCGGGGGTCGACACCGGGGAGCTGTTTTTT. It is translated as CASNSGVDTGELFF.

This clone has just one count. The chain employs TRBV4-1 and TRBJ2-3; D perhaps matches TRBD2 (6 bases). CDR3 length: 16 amino acids. Per the germline V gene, CDR1 is MGHRA and CDR2 is YSYEKL. V lost 1 base and J 2 bases, leaving 13 bases between the germline ends. The DNA of the CDR3 is TGCGCCAGCAGCCAAGCGGGACTGCCGTTCACAGATACGCAGTATTTT. It yields the protein CASSQAGLPFTDTQYF.

This CDR3 reads CASSPQRGITGNTIYF. CDR3 coding DNA: TGTGCCAGCAGCCCCCAAAGGGGAATCACTGGAAACACCATATATTTT. The rearrangement uses TRBV13 and TRBJ1-3; TRBD1 might be the D (5 bases). The ends were cut back, 5 bases at V and 2 bases at J, with 16 bases in the middle. CDR3 length equals 16 residues. CDR1 PRHDT and CDR2 FYEKMQ come from the germline V gene (reference sequence).

The rearrangement joins TRBV5-1 to TRBJ1-1, with D possibly being TRBD1 (5 bases). CDR1 and CDR2 (germline): SGHRS, YFSETQ. The CDR3 has 14 residues. Trimming removed 4 bases from V and 0 bases from J, with 10 bases in between. CDR3 residues: CASSHGTMNTEAFF. The DNA of the CDR3 is TGCGCCAGCAGCCACGGGACGATGAACACTGAAGCTTTCTTT.

In regard to this clone: A read error may account for a junction end that differs from germline. The chain combines TRBV11-2 with TRBJ2-7; TRBD2 agrees at 11 bases. The CDR3 contains 14 residues. Germline assignment: CDR1 SGHAT and CDR2 FQNNGV. CDR3 DNA sequence: TGTGCCAGCAGCTTGGGACTAGCGGACCCCTCATGGGACTTC. Residues: CASSLGLADPSWDF.

The rearrangement joins TRBV3-1 (or the pseudogene TRBV3-2) to TRBJ1-1; D gene uncertain. V was cut by 0 bases and J by 7 bases, with 3 bases left in between. The germline V gene encodes CDR1 LGHDT and CDR2 YNNKEL (reference sequence). This CDR3 region has 11 residues. The CDR3 DNA sequence: TGTGCCAGCAGCCAAGATGTTGAAGCTTTCTTT. It encodes CASSQDVEAFF.

This clone occurred a few times. The CDR3 DNA is TGTGCCAGCAGCCAACAGGGGCTCGGTGACGAGCAGTACTTC. Amino acid sequence: CASSQQGLGDEQYF. The V gene is TRBV7-8, the J gene TRBJ2-7; TRBD1 agrees at 7 bases. There are 14 residues in the CDR3. Trimming took 5 bases from V and 5 from J; bases not matched to a gene: 9. Looked up from germline, CDR1 is SGHVS and CDR2 is FQNEAQ.